These 7 T cell receptor beta chains came from one sample sequenced in a study of beta chain features in type 1 diabetes. Expressed TCRB transcripts were sequenced, since all the RNA that had been isolated was reverse transcribed. The table came from immunoSEQ multiplex PCR; TCRdb's copy has only in-frame clones and leaves some out. The profile shows some 500,000 clones, approximately 10% of them singletons. Sequencing was done on a sample of naive CD4+ T cells from blood. These receptors all come from a woman aged 18-35 years in good health.

This clone was found a few times. Written as DNA, the CDR3 is TGTGCCAGCAGCTTAGGTAGGGCCCACGCCGACAATGAGCAGTTCTTC. This translates into CASSLGRAHADNEQFF. V gene TRBV5-4 combines with J gene TRBJ2-1; D is unresolved. Trimming took off 2 bases at V and 5 bases at J, with 17 bases between the two ends. The length of the CDR3 is 16 residues. The germline gives CDR1 SGHNT, CDR2 YYREEE (reference sequence).

The chain joins TRBV7-9 to TRBJ1-2; no firm D call. The germline V gene encodes CDR1 SEHNR and CDR2 FQNEAQ (reference sequence). With 4 bases removed from V and 4 bases from J, the gap between germline ends came to 10 bases. The CDR3 is made up of 13 amino acids. The CDR3 region is CASSYSEGYGYTF. Here the CDR3 DNA reads TGTGCCAGCAGCTACTCTGAGGGCTATGGCTACACCTTC. Looking up the rest from reference TRBV7-9 and TRBJ1-2 gives the full variable domain: DTGVSQNPRHKITKRGQNVTFRCDPISEHNRLYWYRQTLGQGPEFLTYFQNEAQLEKSRLLSDRFSAERPKGSFSTLEIQRTEQGDSAMYLCASSYSEGYGYTFGSGTRLTVV.

This clone was picked up a small number of times. This rearrangement joins TRBV4-3 to TRBJ2-3, with D uncertain. In germline, CDR1 is LGHNA, CDR2 YSLEER. Trimming cost V 0 bases and J 7 bases, with 8 bases left between them. The CDR3 is 13 residues long. CDR3 residues: CASSQEKGYTQYF. CDR3 nucleotides: TGCGCCAGCAGCCAAGAAAAGGGATATACGCAGTATTTT.

The V gene is TRBV30, the J gene TRBJ2-3; D remains ambiguous. Per the germline V gene, CDR1 is GTSNPN and CDR2 is SVGIG (reference sequence). This CDR3 is built from 12 residues. The V gene lost 5 bases and the J gene lost 2 bases, with 8 bases spanning the gap. DNA of the CDR3: TGTGCCTGGGGTAAGATCACAGATACGCAGTATTTT. It specifies CAWGKITDTQYF.

This clone was counted only a few times. The gene calls are TRBV9 and TRBJ2-2; no clear D. This CDR3 has 14 residues. The V and J ends lost 0 bases and 3 bases respectively, with 6 bases between them. Germline-derived CDR1 and CDR2 are SGDLS and YYNGEE. The CDR3 coding sequence is TGTGCCAGCAGCGTAGATGCGCACACCGGGGAGCTGTTTTTT. Its translation: CASSVDAHTGELFF.

This clone was seen a few times. This chain connects TRBV4-1 to TRBJ1-2, with D hard to call. Germline V gives CDR1 MGHRA, CDR2 YSYEKL. Trimming removed 6 bases at V and 0 bases at J, with 11 bases between. CDR3 length: 14 amino acids. The DNA for the CDR3 is TGCGCCAGCAGGAAGGAGATCTCTAACTATGGCTACACCTTC. Residues: CASRKEISNYGYTF.

A few counts support this clone. This chain joins TRBV7-9 and TRBJ1-5, with a weak D call TRBD1 (6 bases). Trimming removed 10 bases at V and 3 bases at J, with 16 bases between. This CDR3 is 14 amino acids long. CDR1 and CDR2 (germline): SEHNR, FQNEAQ (reference sequence). CDR3 DNA: TGTGCCACTAGGGGGGCAGGTGACAATCAGCCCCAGCATTTT. Its translation is CATRGAGDNQPQHF.